The entry below describes one T cell receptor beta chain. The sample comes from a study of T cell changes during pregnancy in multiple sclerosis. The ends were cut back, 5 bases at V and 3 bases at J, with 9 bases in the middle. Germline CDR1 MNHEY, CDR2 SMNVEV (reference sequence). This CDR3 has 13 amino acids. This table comes from immunoSEQ multiplex PCR, and its TCRdb copy is limited to in-frame clones, with some not included. The sample has about 80,000 clones; 92% are singletons. Material: peripheral blood, obtained before pregnancy. The chain is built from TRBV27 and TRBJ2-3; D remains unclear. The sequence derives from a female donor with multiple sclerosis, enrolled in a pregnancy study. CDR3: CASSGDGTDTQYF. Written as DNA, the CDR3 is TGTGCCAGCAGTGGCGACGGGACAGATACGCAGTATTTT.